These 21 T cell receptor beta chains originate from one sample sequenced in a study of naive CD8 T cells in extremely preterm neonates. Using immunoSEQ multiplex PCR, the repertoire was profiled, and TCRdb retains in-frame clones only, with some absent. There are several thousand clones in the sample; 92% occur only once, and approximately 0.49% lies in the top ten. Deliveries were elective term cesareans at roughly 35-43 weeks, with no labor or membrane rupture. Input material: naive CD8+ T cells from cord blood. These receptors were collected from a newborn in good health.

The chain uses TRBV25-1 and TRBJ1-3; D remains ambiguous. Trimming stripped 5 bases from V and 3 bases from J, with 2 bases between. This CDR3 has 11 residues. Per germline, CDR1 MGHDK and CDR2 SYGVNS. CDR3 DNA: TGTGCCAGCAGTTATGGAAACACCATATATTTT. Amino acid sequence: CASSYGNTIYF.

This chain links TRBV6-5 with TRBJ1-2, with a possible D match to TRBD1 (5 bases). V shed 0 bases and J shed 7 bases, with 9 bases lying between them. The CDR3 contains 13 residues. Germline CDR1 and CDR2: MNHEY and SVGAGI. This CDR3 is CASSYSYQGGYTF. CDR3 in DNA: TGTGCCAGCAGTTACTCGTACCAGGGTGGCTACACCTTC.

J is TRBJ2-2 and V is TRBV10-3; 8 nucleotides match TRBD1. Germline V gives CDR1 ENHRY, CDR2 SYGVKD. The CDR3 has 13 amino acids. V shed 6 bases and J 3 bases; nucleotides not matched to a gene: 0. The CDR3 protein is CAIRDRDTGELFF. For the CDR3, the DNA is TGTGCCATCAGGGACAGGGACACCGGGGAGCTGTTTTTT.

The V gene is TRBV7-2, the J gene TRBJ1-1, with 9 positions matching TRBD1. Unmatched junction bases numbered 11, after V lost 5 bases and J lost 7 bases. CDR3 length: 15 amino acids. Germline V lookup: CDR1 SGHTA, CDR2 FQGNSA. Here the CDR3 reads CASSATAGQGGEAFF. The CDR3 DNA is TGTGCCAGCAGCGCCACTGCGGGACAGGGAGGTGAAGCTTTCTTT.

This chain uses TRBV21-1 with TRBJ2-1; TRBD2, as called in the table, went unchecked against the DNA. TRBV21-1 is classified as a pseudogene. The CDR3 is 16 amino acids. CDR3 region: CASSKGGAGGMNEQFF. The CDR3 DNA reads TGTGCCAGCAGCAAAGGAGGGGCGGGAGGTATGAATGAGCAGTTCTTC.

Only one count was recorded for this clone. The CDR3 loop reads CASSVSGTSGKITDTQYF. CDR3 nucleotide sequence: TGTGCCAGCAGCGTCTCCGGGACTAGCGGGAAAATTACAGATACGCAGTATTTT. This rearrangement joins TRBV9 to TRBJ2-3; 13 bases are a match to TRBD2. Per germline, CDR1 SGDLS and CDR2 YYNGEE. V shed 2 bases, J shed 3 bases, and the junction held 9 bases outside the gene matches. The CDR3 loop spans 18 amino acids.

This chain connects TRBV7-8 to TRBJ1-4; 7 nucleotides align to TRBD1. Trimming took 5 bases from V and 5 from J; bases not matched to a gene: 8. The CDR3 contains 15 residues. The germline gives CDR1 SGHVS, CDR2 FQNEAQ. The chain's CDR3 is CASSPRQGGNEKLFF. The CDR3 DNA is TGTGCCAGCAGCCCCAGACAGGGAGGCAATGAAAAACTGTTTTTT. Using reference TRBV7-8 and TRBJ1-4 for the parts outside the CDR3, the full variable domain is GAGVSQSPRYKVAKRGQDVALRCDPISGHVSLFWYQQALGQGPEFLTYFQNEAQLDKSGLPSDRFFAERPEGSVSTLKIQRTQQEDSAVYLCASSPRQGGNEKLFFGSGTQLSVL.

This chain uses TRBV23-1 with TRBJ2-1, with 10 bases identical to TRBD2. TRBV23-1 is placed among ORFs of uncertain function. This CDR3 has 18 amino acids. V was clipped by 1 base and J by 4 bases; unmatched bases: 10. CDR3 sequence reads: CASSQYPSGSAPYNEQFF. In nucleotides, the CDR3 is TGCGCCAGCAGTCAATATCCTAGCGGGAGCGCCCCTTACAATGAGCAGTTCTTC.

The chain joins TRBV11-2 to TRBJ1-1; TRBD1 aligns across 7 bases. Germline V lookup: CDR1 SGHAT, CDR2 FQNNGV. V dropped 5 bases and J dropped 5; count of bases not matched to a gene: 5. The CDR3 has 13 amino acids. CDR3 in amino acids: CASSPRQGTEAFF. The CDR3 DNA follows: TGTGCCAGCAGCCCGAGACAGGGTACTGAAGCTTTCTTT.

The J gene is TRBJ1-1, the V gene TRBV6-6; 8 nucleotides agree with TRBD1. Germline V gene lookup returns CDR1 MNHNY and CDR2 SVGAGI (reference sequence). This CDR3 region has 13 residues. V lost 6 bases and J lost 7; bases outside the gene matches: 7. CDR3 sequence: CASRGPDRGEAFF. In DNA form, the CDR3 reads TGTGCCAGCAGAGGCCCCGACAGGGGTGAAGCTTTCTTT.

The chain recombines TRBV19 with TRBJ1-3, with unresolved D. The CDR3 has 15 amino acids. The ends were cut back, 1 base at V and 2 bases at J, with 9 bases in the middle. Germline V gene lookup returns CDR1 LNHDA and CDR2 SQIVND (reference sequence). DNA for the CDR3: TGTGCCAGTAGTATAGCGGCCGGGGCTGGAAACACCATATATTTT. Amino acids: CASSIAAGAGNTIYF. The entire variable domain, with the rest obtained from reference TRBV19 and TRBJ1-3, is as follows: DGGITQSPKYLFRKEGQNVTLSCEQNLNHDAMYWYRQDPGQGLRLIYYSQIVNDFQKGDIAEGYSVSREKKESFPLTVTSAQKNPTAFYLCASSIAAGAGNTIYFGEGSWLTVV.

The rearrangement links TRBV11-2 to TRBJ1-2; possibly TRBD1 for D (6 bases). V lost 1 base to trimming and J lost 7 bases, with 13 bases between them. The CDR3 consists of 14 residues. The germline V gene encodes CDR1 SGHAT and CDR2 FQNNGV. In DNA, the CDR3 is TGTGCCAGCAGCTTAGGAGGACAGACCCTTGGCTACACCTTC. Its translation is CASSLGGQTLGYTF.

The chain uses TRBV30 and TRBJ1-1; 7 bases match TRBD1. Germline CDR1 GTSNPN, CDR2 SVGIG (reference sequence). Trimming removed 2 bases from V and 5 bases from J; junction bases left unmatched: 5. This CDR3 comprises 13 residues. The CDR3, as DNA: TGTGCCTGGAGTAGGGCAGGGGGTACTGAAGCTTTCTTT. This translates into CAWSRAGGTEAFF.

This clone has a single count. The rearrangement joins TRBV5-4 to TRBJ2-5, with 8 positions matching TRBD1. V lost 1 base to trimming and J lost 2 bases; unmatched junction nucleotides: 4. The germline V gene encodes CDR1 SGHNT and CDR2 YYREEE (reference sequence). This CDR3 is 15 amino acids long. The CDR3 spells CASSLRGQGQETQYF. In DNA, the CDR3 is TGTGCCAGCAGCTTGCGAGGACAGGGACAAGAGACCCAGTACTTC.

The rearrangement joins TRBV7-8 to TRBJ1-1; TRBD1 matches at 7 bases. The V segment lost 1 base and the J segment 4 bases; nucleotides outside the gene matches: 6. The CDR3 spans 15 residues. Germline loops: CDR1 SGHVS, CDR2 FQNEAQ. CDR3 DNA: TGTGCCAGCAGCTTAGTAGGACAGGAGGGCACTGAAGCTTTCTTT. It translates to CASSLVGQEGTEAFF.

The chain joins TRBV7-9 to TRBJ2-7; D is possibly TRBD2 (7 bases). Per the germline V gene, CDR1 is SEHNR and CDR2 is FQNEAQ (reference sequence). The CDR3 is 15 amino acids. V lost 4 bases, J lost 3 bases, and 16 bases lay in between. The CDR3 sequence is CASSSLGGGVYEQYF. CDR3 sequence (DNA): TGTGCCAGCAGCTCGTTAGGGGGAGGGGTCTACGAGCAGTACTTC.

The chain employs TRBV10-3 and TRBJ2-7; 14 positions agree with TRBD2. The CDR3 has 15 amino acids. The germline V gene has CDR1 ENHRY and CDR2 SYGVKD. V trimming: 3 bases; J trimming: 6 bases; junction bases outside the gene matches: 4. The DNA for the CDR3 is TGTGCCATCAGTGAATCCGGGACTAGCGGGAGCGAGCAGTACTTC. Protein sequence: CAISESGTSGSEQYF.

V and J are TRBV5-5 and TRBJ1-2; D is unresolved. CDR1 is SGHKS and CDR2 is YYEKEE in the germline V gene (reference sequence). This CDR3 has 16 residues. V lost 4 bases and J 0 bases, leaving 16 bases between the germline ends. CDR3 sequence reads: CASSPEGSPANYGYTF. The CDR3 nucleotides read TGTGCCAGCAGCCCCGAGGGCAGCCCAGCTAACTATGGCTACACCTTC.

The chain joins TRBV4-1 to TRBJ2-7, with 8 positions matching TRBD2. The CDR3 has 14 residues. Germline values: CDR1 MGHRA, CDR2 YSYEKL. Trimming cost V 4 bases and J 4 bases; bases outside gene matches: 6. This CDR3 reads CASSPSSGSYEQYF. The CDR3 nucleotides are TGCGCCAGCAGCCCCTCTAGCGGGTCATACGAGCAGTACTTC.

This sequence joins TRBV7-9 and TRBJ2-3, with unresolved D. The CDR3 runs 14 residues. In germline, CDR1 is SEHNR, CDR2 FQNEAQ (reference sequence). Trimming took 6 bases from V and 5 from J, leaving 15 bases between them. The DNA for the CDR3 is TGTGCCAGCAGGCCCCCCACAGAGAGAGATACGCAGTATTTT. Encoded protein: CASRPPTERDTQYF. Variable domain in full (rest from reference TRBV7-9 and TRBJ2-3): DTGVSQNPRHKITKRGQNVTFRCDPISEHNRLYWYRQTLGQGPEFLTYFQNEAQLEKSRLLSDRFSAERPKGSFSTLEIQRTEQGDSAMYLCASRPPTERDTQYFGPGTRLTVL.

This clone has only one observation. The V and J genes are TRBV7-6 and TRBJ2-7; TRBD2 might be the D (6 bases). The germline V and J ends were trimmed by 5 bases and 0 bases, with 11 bases remaining between them. This CDR3 has 14 amino acids. CDR1 SGHVS and CDR2 FNYEAQ come from the germline V gene. Here the CDR3 reads CASSETGSSYEQYF. CDR3 bases: TGTGCCAGCAGCGAAACCGGGAGCTCCTACGAGCAGTACTTC.